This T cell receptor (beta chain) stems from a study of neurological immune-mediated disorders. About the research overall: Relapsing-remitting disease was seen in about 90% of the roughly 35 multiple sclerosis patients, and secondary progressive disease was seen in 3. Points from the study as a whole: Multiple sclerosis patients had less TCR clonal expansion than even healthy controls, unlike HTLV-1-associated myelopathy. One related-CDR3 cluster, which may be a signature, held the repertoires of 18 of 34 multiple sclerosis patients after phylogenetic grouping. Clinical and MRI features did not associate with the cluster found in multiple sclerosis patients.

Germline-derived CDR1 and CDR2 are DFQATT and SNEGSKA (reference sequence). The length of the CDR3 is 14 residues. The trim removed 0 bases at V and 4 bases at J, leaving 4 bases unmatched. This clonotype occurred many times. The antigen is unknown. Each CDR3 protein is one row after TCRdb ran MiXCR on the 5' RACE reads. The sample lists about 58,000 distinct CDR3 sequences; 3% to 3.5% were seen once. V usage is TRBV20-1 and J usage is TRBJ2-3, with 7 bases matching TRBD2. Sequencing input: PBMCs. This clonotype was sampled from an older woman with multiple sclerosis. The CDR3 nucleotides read TGCAGTGCTAGAGATGGGGGAGGGGCAGATACGCAGTATTTT. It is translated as CSARDGGGADTQYF.